A single sample is the source of the 9 T cell receptor beta chains below, sequenced in a study of early T cells in non-severe SARS-CoV-2 infection. Via MiXCR, TCRdb re-called the 5' RACE reads, giving one row per CDR3 protein. This repertoire shows about 11,000 distinct CDR3 sequences, 4% to 5.5% found once; its top ten account for approximately 9.8%. Sequences were obtained from whole blood. These receptors originate from an adult who was a healthcare worker with PCR-confirmed SARS-CoV-2 infection or an uninfected control (not recorded which).

This clonotype occurred a few times. This chain links TRBV7-9 with TRBJ2-3; D remains unclear. Looked up from germline, CDR1 is SEHNR and CDR2 is FQNEAQ (reference sequence). There are 12 residues in the CDR3. V was shortened by 2 bases and J by 6 bases, with 6 bases between the two germline ends. The CDR3 region has the DNA TGTGCCAGCAGCTTACTCGGTGATACGCAGTATTTT. Protein product: CASSLLGDTQYF.

In DNA form, the CDR3 reads TGTGCCTGGGACAGGGGGCAGGGCACAGATACGCAGTATTTT. Encoded protein: CAWDRGQGTDTQYF. This rearrangement joins TRBV30 to TRBJ2-3; TRBD1 aligns across 10 bases. The CDR3 consists of 14 residues. After removal of 5 bases from V and 1 base from J, the junction contained 3 bases not matched to a gene. Germline V gene lookup returns CDR1 GTSNPN and CDR2 SVGIG (reference sequence).

This clonotype was detected ten times or more. The chain joins TRBV11-2 to TRBJ2-7; D call uncertain. Germline CDR1 SGHAT, CDR2 FQNNGV. V was clipped by 5 bases and J by 4 bases, with 15 bases between them. The CDR3 has 14 amino acids. The CDR3 protein is CASSLDPGAYEQYF. The DNA of the CDR3 is TGTGCCAGCAGCCTTGATCCAGGAGCTTACGAGCAGTACTTC.

The chain is built from TRBV5-5 and TRBJ1-5; 8 bases are shared with TRBD1. Germline V gives CDR1 SGHKS, CDR2 YYEKEE (reference sequence). The CDR3 spans 15 residues. Germline trimming cut 4 bases from V and 5 bases from J; bases unmatched to any gene: 8. CDR3 residues: CASSRTGMRDQPQHF. DNA for the CDR3: TGTGCCAGCAGCCGGACAGGGATGAGGGATCAGCCCCAGCATTTT.

This clonotype appeared many times. The chain is built from TRBV6-4 and TRBJ2-2; D not resolved. CDR3 size: 15 residues. The V gene lost 2 bases and the J gene lost 6 bases, with 13 bases spanning the gap. In germline, CDR1 is MRHNA, CDR2 SNTAGT. CDR3 DNA: TGTGCCAGCAGTGACAAAGGTGAACTGCCCGGGGAGCTGTTTTTT. Its translation is CASSDKGELPGELFF.

This clonotype was seen ten or more times. J is TRBJ1-2 and V is TRBV20-1; TRBD1 matches 8 bases. Germline CDR1 reads DFQATT; CDR2 reads SNEGSKA (reference sequence). The CDR3 contains 15 residues. With V trimmed by 0 bases and J by 4 bases, 7 bases remained unmatched. The CDR3 region is CSARDRAGGSYGYTF. In DNA form, the CDR3 reads TGCAGTGCTAGAGATCGGGCAGGGGGCTCCTATGGCTACACCTTC.

This clonotype qualifies as medium-sized. The chain uses TRBV4-2 and TRBJ1-4; TRBD1 is a possible D gene (5 bases). The V end lost 6 bases, the J end lost 6 bases, and 17 bases lay between the germline ends. This CDR3 is built from 15 residues. CDR1 and CDR2 (germline): LGHNA, YNFKEQ. DNA for the CDR3: TGTGCCAGCAGGCTGGGAACAGGAGTCTATGAAAAACTGTTTTTT. This encodes CASRLGTGVYEKLFF.

Concerning this clonotype itself: This could be a read error, since a much larger clone is one nucleotide away. This chain uses TRBV7-9 with TRBJ2-5; D remains unclear. This CDR3 spans 14 amino acids. Germline CDR1 SEHNR, CDR2 FQNEAQ (reference sequence). V was cut by 5 bases and J by 4 bases, with 14 bases left in between. DNA of the CDR3: TGTGCCAGCAGCCCCCCGCCCAACCGAGAGACCCAGTACTTC. Translation: CASSPPPNRETQYF.

This clonotype was counted many times. This chain connects TRBV11-2 to TRBJ2-1, with 9 bases matching TRBD2. The CDR3 spans 14 residues. The trim removed 5 bases at V and 2 bases at J, leaving 1 base unmatched. Germline lookup yields CDR1 SGHAT and CDR2 FQNNGV. The CDR3 sequence is CASSPSGAYNEQFF. CDR3 coding DNA: TGTGCCAGCAGCCCTAGCGGGGCCTACAATGAGCAGTTCTTC. The variable domain in full, completed from reference TRBV11-2 and TRBJ2-1, reads EAGVAQSPRYKIIEKRQSVAFWCNPISGHATLYWYQQILGQGPKLLIQFQNNGVVDDSQLPKDRFSAERLKGVDSTLKIQPAKLEDSAVYLCASSPSGAYNEQFFGPGTRLTVL.